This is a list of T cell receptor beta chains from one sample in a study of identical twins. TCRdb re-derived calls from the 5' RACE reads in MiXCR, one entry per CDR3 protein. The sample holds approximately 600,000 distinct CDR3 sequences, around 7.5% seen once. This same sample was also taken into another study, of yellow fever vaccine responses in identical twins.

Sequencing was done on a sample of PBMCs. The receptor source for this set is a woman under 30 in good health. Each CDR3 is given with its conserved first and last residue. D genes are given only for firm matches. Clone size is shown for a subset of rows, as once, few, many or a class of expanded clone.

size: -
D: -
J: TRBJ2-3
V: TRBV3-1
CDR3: CASSNPDKHSTDTQYF
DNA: TGTGCCAGCAGCAACCCGGACAAGCATAGCACAGATACGCAGTATTTT

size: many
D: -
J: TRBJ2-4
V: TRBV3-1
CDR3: CATLVLTKNIQYF
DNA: TGTGCCACACTTGTCCTGACCAAAAACATTCAGTACTTC

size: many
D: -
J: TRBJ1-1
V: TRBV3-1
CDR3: CASSAGWSEAFF
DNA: TGTGCCAGCAGCGCCGGGTGGTCTGAAGCTTTCTTT

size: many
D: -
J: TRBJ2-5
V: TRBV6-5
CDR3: CASSYSWDRSQETQYF
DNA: TGTGCCAGCAGTTACTCGTGGGACCGAAGCCAAGAGACCCAGTACTTC

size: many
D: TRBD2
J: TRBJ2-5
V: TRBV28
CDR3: CASSPDRTSGATQETQYF
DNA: TGTGCCAGCAGTCCCGATCGGACTAGCGGGGCCACTCAAGAGACCCAGTACTTC

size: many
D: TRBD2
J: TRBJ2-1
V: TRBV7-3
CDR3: CASSLTNLAGGLVEQFF
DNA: TGTGCCAGCAGCTTAACCAATCTAGCGGGAGGGCTTGTTGAGCAGTTCTTC

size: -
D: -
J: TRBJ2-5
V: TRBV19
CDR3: CASSSGTPRETQYF
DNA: TGTGCCAGTAGTAGCGGGACACCTCGGGAGACCCAGTACTTC

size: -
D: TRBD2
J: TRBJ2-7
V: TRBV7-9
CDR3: CASSTWTSEYEQYF
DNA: TGTGCCAGCAGCACCTGGACTAGCGAGTACGAGCAGTACTTC

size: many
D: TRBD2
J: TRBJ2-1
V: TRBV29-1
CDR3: CSVAISGRYNEQFF
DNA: TGCAGCGTTGCGATTAGCGGGAGATACAATGAGCAGTTCTTC

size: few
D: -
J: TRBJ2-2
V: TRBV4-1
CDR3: CASSQEWRPTGELFF
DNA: TGCGCCAGCAGCCAAGAATGGCGACCCACCGGGGAGCTGTTTTTT

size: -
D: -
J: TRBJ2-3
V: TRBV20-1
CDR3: CSAGDSNTDTQYF
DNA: TGCAGTGCTGGGGACTCAAACACAGATACGCAGTATTTT

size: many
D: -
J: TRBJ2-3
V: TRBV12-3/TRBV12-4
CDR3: CASSLQGGSTDTQYF
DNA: TGTGCCAGCAGTTTACAGGGTGGGAGCACAGATACGCAGTATTTT

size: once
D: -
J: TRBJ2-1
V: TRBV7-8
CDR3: CASSLGPLNGQFF
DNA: TGTGCCAGCAGCTTAGGACCTCTCAATGGGCAGTTCTTC

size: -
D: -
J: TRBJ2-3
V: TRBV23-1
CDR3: CASTSNRQHSTDTQYF
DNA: TGCGCCAGCACTTCAAATCGGCAGCATAGCACAGATACGCAGTATTTT

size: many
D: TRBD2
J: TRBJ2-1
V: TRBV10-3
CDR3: CARGGKVYNEQFF
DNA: TGTGCCAGGGGGGGAAAAGTGTACAATGAGCAGTTCTTC

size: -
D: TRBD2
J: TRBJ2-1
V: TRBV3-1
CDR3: CASCLVSGATISYNEQFF
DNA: TGTGCCAGCTGTTTGGTTAGCGGGGCCACAATCTCCTACAATGAGCAGTTCTTC

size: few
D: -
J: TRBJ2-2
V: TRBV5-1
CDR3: CASRPMRAANTGELFF
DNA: TGCGCCAGCAGACCAATGAGGGCAGCGAACACCGGGGAGCTGTTTTTT

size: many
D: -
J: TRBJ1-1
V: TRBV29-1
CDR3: CSAEGFMRGNTEAFF
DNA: TGCAGCGCCGAGGGGTTTATGAGGGGGAACACTGAAGCTTTCTTT

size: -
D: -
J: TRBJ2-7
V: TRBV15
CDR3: CATSRGLSASLEQYF
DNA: TGTGCCACCAGCAGAGGTCTTTCGGCTTCGTTGGAGCAGTACTTC

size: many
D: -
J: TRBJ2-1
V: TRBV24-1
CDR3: CATTGLSNNEQFF
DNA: TGTGCCACCACGGGACTTTCCAACAATGAGCAGTTCTTC

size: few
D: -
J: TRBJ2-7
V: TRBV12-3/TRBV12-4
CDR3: CASLVGSYEQYF
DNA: TGTGCCAGCTTGGTGGGGAGCTACGAGCAGTACTTC

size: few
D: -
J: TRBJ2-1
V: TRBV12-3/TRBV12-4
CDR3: CASSLDPWPRSAPEQFF
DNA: TGTGCCAGCAGTTTGGACCCCTGGCCTAGATCGGCACCTGAGCAGTTCTTC

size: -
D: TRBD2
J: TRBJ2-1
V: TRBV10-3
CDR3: CAIRLSGGAGGEQFF
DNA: TGTGCCATCAGGCTTAGCGGGGGGGCCGGGGGTGAGCAGTTCTTC

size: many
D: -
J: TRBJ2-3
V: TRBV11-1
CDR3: CASSFAISRSGRLSTDTQYF
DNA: TGTGCCAGCAGCTTCGCTATATCCCGGTCAGGAAGGCTTAGCACAGATACGCAGTATTTT

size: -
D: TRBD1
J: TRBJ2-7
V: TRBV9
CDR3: CASSVGQGKNYEQYF
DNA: TGTGCCAGCAGCGTGGGACAGGGCAAAAACTACGAGCAGTACTTC

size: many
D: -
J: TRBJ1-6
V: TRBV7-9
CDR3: CASSSTDFVTPLHF
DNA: TGTGCCAGCAGCTCGACGGATTTCGTTACACCCCTCCACTTT

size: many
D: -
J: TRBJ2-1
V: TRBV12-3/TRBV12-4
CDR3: CASSPGTYNEQFF
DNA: TGTGCCAGCAGCCCCGGGACCTACAATGAGCAGTTCTTC

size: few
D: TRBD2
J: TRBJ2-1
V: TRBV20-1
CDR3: CSARDSGGTYNEQFF
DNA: TGCAGTGCTAGAGACAGCGGGGGGACCTACAATGAGCAGTTCTTC

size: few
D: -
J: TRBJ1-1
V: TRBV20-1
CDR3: CSALGLSNTEAFF
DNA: TGCAGTGCTCTAGGACTTTCGAACACTGAAGCTTTCTTT

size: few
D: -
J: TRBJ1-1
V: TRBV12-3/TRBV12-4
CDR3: CASSRTEGGGEAFF
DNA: TGTGCCAGCAGTAGGACCGAGGGTGGAGGGGAAGCTTTCTTT

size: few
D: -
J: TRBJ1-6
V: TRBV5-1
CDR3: CASSFTGRAGLDAPERSYNSPLHF
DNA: TGCGCCAGCAGCTTCACGGGCAGGGCCGGCCTAGACGCACCAGAACGCAGCTATAATTCACCCCTCCACTTT

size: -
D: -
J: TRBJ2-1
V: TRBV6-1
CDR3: CASWTNNEQFF
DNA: TGTGCCAGCTGGACCAACAATGAGCAGTTCTTC

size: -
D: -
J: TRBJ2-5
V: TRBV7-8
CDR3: CASSLGGTARTQYF
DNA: TGTGCCAGCAGCTTAGGCGGTACTGCGAGGACCCAGTACTTC

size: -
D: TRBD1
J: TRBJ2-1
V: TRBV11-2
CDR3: CASLSRDRGYNEQFF
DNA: TGTGCCAGCCTCTCCCGGGACAGGGGGTACAATGAGCAGTTCTTC

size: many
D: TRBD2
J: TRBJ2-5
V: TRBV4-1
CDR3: CASSQDLAGGPTGKTQYF
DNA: TGCGCCAGCAGCCAAGATTTAGCGGGGGGGCCTACGGGAAAGACCCAGTACTTC